Listed here are 17 T cell receptor beta chains from one sample, sequenced in a study of CD8 T cells in Susac syndrome. Reverse transcription used roughly 0.45 to 1 ug RNA and random hexamers. TCRdb analysed the immunoSEQ multiplex PCR reads with MiXCR anew, one entry per CDR3 protein. The sample contains 100,000 to 150,000 distinct CDR3 sequences, approximately 96% of which appear only once. The specimen sequenced was CD8+ T cells from PBMCs. The receptors were sampled from a human donor with Susac syndrome.

This chain's CDR3 is CASSYRDSRQLEQYF. The CDR3 DNA follows: TGTGCCAGCAGCTACCGGGACAGCCGGCAGCTCGAGCAGTACTTC. V gene TRBV13 combines with J gene TRBJ2-7, with 7 bases identical to TRBD1. The CDR3 covers 15 residues. Per the germline V gene, CDR1 is PRHDT and CDR2 is FYEKMQ (reference sequence). J was trimmed by 6 bases and V by 4 bases; bases with no gene match: 12.

The rearrangement joins TRBV9 to TRBJ2-2, with 7 nucleotides matching TRBD1. This CDR3 has 12 amino acids. Per germline, CDR1 SGDLS and CDR2 YYNGEE. J gave up 7 bases and V 5 bases, and 2 bases lay outside the gene matches. CDR3 coding DNA: TGTGCCAGCAGAGGGGACAGCGGGGAGCTGTTTTTT. Amino acids: CASRGDSGELFF.

V gene TRBV7-9 combines with J gene TRBJ1-1; D remains unclear. Germline CDR1 reads SEHNR; CDR2 reads FQNEAQ (reference sequence). The CDR3 totals 13 residues. The V gene lost 2 bases and the J gene lost 7 bases, with 11 bases spanning the gap. This chain's CDR3 is CASSLIGGGEAFF. The CDR3 DNA follows: TGTGCCAGCAGCTTAATTGGTGGTGGTGAAGCTTTCTTT.

V is TRBV12-3 or TRBV12-4 and J is TRBJ1-5; no clear D. Deletions cut 5 bases from V and 7 bases from J, with 12 bases between. This CDR3 region has 13 residues. CDR3 DNA sequence: TGTGCCAGCAGTGGAGGGTTTGAACAGCCCCAGCATTTT. It encodes CASSGGFEQPQHF.

The chain carries TRBV7-9 and TRBJ2-7; D is unclear. CDR3 length: 14 amino acids. The ends were cut back, 1 base at V and 5 bases at J, with 12 bases in the middle. Germline loops: CDR1 SEHNR, CDR2 FQNEAQ (reference sequence). Written as DNA, the CDR3 is TGTGCCAGCAGCTTAGAGTTCTCCCCACACGAGCAGTACTTC. It yields the protein CASSLEFSPHEQYF.

The rearrangement uses TRBV5-1 and TRBJ1-5, with D tentatively TRBD1 (5 bases). The CDR3 has 15 amino acids. Trimming left V 4 bases short and J 0 bases short, with 11 bases between. CDR1 and CDR2 from the germline V gene are SGHRS and YFSETQ. The CDR3, as DNA: TGCGCCAGCAGCCCCGACAGCTATAGCAATCAGCCCCAGCATTTT. Its translation is CASSPDSYSNQPQHF. The full variable domain, its missing parts supplied by reference TRBV5-1 and TRBJ1-5, is KAGVTQTPRYLIKTRGQQVTLSCSPISGHRSVSWYQQTPGQGLQFLFEYFSETQRNKGNFPGRFSGRQFSNSRSEMNVSTLELGDSALYLCASSPDSYSNQPQHFGDGTRLSIL.

This chain uses TRBV9 with TRBJ2-3; no firm D call. The V end lost 0 bases, the J end lost 3 bases, and 5 bases lay between the germline ends. The CDR3 extends over 13 amino acids. Germline V lookup: CDR1 SGDLS, CDR2 YYNGEE. CDR3 nucleotide sequence: TGTGCCAGCAGCGTAGGGACGACAGATACGCAGTATTTT. Translating gives CASSVGTTDTQYF.

This chain joins TRBV10-3 and TRBJ1-5; D gene ambiguous. Germline V CDR1 and CDR2: ENHRY, SYGVKD. V gave up 8 bases and J gave up 2 bases, with 10 bases separating them. This CDR3 is 13 amino acids long. CDR3 protein: CAIGVMGNQPQHF. CDR3 sequence (DNA): TGTGCCATCGGGGTTATGGGCAATCAGCCCCAGCATTTT.

The chain couples TRBV7-8 to TRBJ2-7; the D gene could be TRBD1 or TRBD2 (5 bases each). Germline V CDR1 and CDR2: SGHVS, FQNEAQ. V lost 8 bases to trimming and J lost 2 bases, with 16 bases between them. The CDR3 spans 14 residues. The CDR3 protein is CASRPGQGAYEQYF. In nucleotides, the CDR3 is TGTGCCAGCCGTCCAGGGCAGGGAGCCTACGAGCAGTACTTC.

The V call is TRBV6-6, the J call TRBJ1-1; TRBD1 is a possible D gene (6 bases). The CDR3 is made up of 14 amino acids. V gave up 6 bases and J gave up 4 bases, with 15 bases separating them. Germline CDR1 reads MNHNY; CDR2 reads SVGAGI (reference sequence). The CDR3 here is CASRLQGSSTEAFF. CDR3 coding DNA: TGTGCCAGCAGATTACAGGGATCTAGCACTGAAGCTTTCTTT.

V usage is TRBV9 and J usage is TRBJ2-2; tentatively, D is TRBD2 (7 bases). The V end was cut by 4 bases, the J end by 6 bases, with 13 bases between. The CDR3 has 14 amino acids. Germline-derived CDR1 and CDR2 are SGDLS and YYNGEE. The CDR3, as DNA: TGTGCCAGCAGCCTTGGGGGGGCGTCCGGGGAGCTGTTTTTT. It yields the protein CASSLGGASGELFF.

V is TRBV20-1 and J is TRBJ1-5; D is uncertain. CDR1 is DFQATT and CDR2 is SNEGSKA in the germline V gene (reference sequence). The CDR3 sequence is 12 residues long. The V gene lost 0 bases and the J gene lost 4 bases, with 4 bases spanning the gap. The CDR3 DNA reads TGCAGTGCTAGAGAACCAAATCAGCCCCAGCATTTT. It encodes CSAREPNQPQHF.

The chain recombines TRBV11-2 with TRBJ2-3; 12 nucleotides align to TRBD1. V shed 2 bases, J shed 6 bases, and the junction held 6 bases outside the gene matches. Germline lookup yields CDR1 SGHAT and CDR2 FQNNGV. The CDR3 loop spans 16 amino acids. CDR3 protein: CASSLRDRGRVDTQYF. The DNA of the CDR3 is TGTGCCAGCAGCTTACGGGACAGGGGGCGAGTGGATACGCAGTATTTT.

A single count supports this clonotype. This chain links TRBV30 with TRBJ2-2; perhaps D is TRBD1 or TRBD2 (5 bases each). V was cut by 4 bases and J by 2 bases, with 11 bases left in between. This CDR3 is 14 amino acids long. Germline assignment: CDR1 GTSNPN and CDR2 SVGIG (reference sequence). As DNA, the CDR3 is TGTGCCTGGAATTGGGGACCCAACACCGGGGAGCTGTTTTTT. Residues: CAWNWGPNTGELFF.

This chain links TRBV4-3 with TRBJ2-1; D is possibly TRBD1 (5 bases). V lost 0 bases and J 1 base, leaving 10 bases between the germline ends. This CDR3 is built from 16 residues. Germline V CDR1 and CDR2: LGHNA, YSLEER. The CDR3 sequence is CASSQDQGGSYNEQFF. The CDR3 region has the DNA TGCGCCAGCAGCCAAGATCAGGGTGGGTCCTACAATGAGCAGTTCTTC.

V is TRBV19 and J is TRBJ2-5; 7 nucleotides align to TRBD2. Germline trimming cut 7 bases from V and 3 bases from J; bases unmatched to any gene: 5. The germline CDR1 and CDR2 sequences are LNHDA and SQIVND (reference sequence). CDR3 length: 13 amino acids. The CDR3 region is CASTSTSEETQYF. DNA for the CDR3: TGTGCCAGTACTAGCACTAGCGAAGAGACCCAGTACTTC.

A single count supports this clonotype. The chain recombines TRBV20-1 with TRBJ2-7, with 8 bases lining up with TRBD1. CDR3 length equals 11 residues. With V trimmed by 0 bases and J by 13 bases, 5 bases remained unmatched. Germline assignment: CDR1 DFQATT and CDR2 SNEGSKA (reference sequence). The CDR3 DNA is TGCAGTGCTAGAGATGGGGACAGGTCATACTTC. It yields the protein CSARDGDRSYF.